Detailed here is one T cell receptor beta chain. What antigen it recognizes has not been identified. No per-base quality is available; no much larger clone lies one base away. The immunoSEQ Assay, a bias-controlled multiplex PCR, was used to amplify TCRbeta CDR3 regions from genomic DNA. As for how the authors treated the data: The number of nucleated cells in each sample was estimated by amplification of reference gene primers within the assay. To quantify the absolute abundance of each unique TCRbeta CDR3 rearrangement, sequence reads were collapsed and filtered. For each sample, productive Simpson clonality was calculated by taking the square root of Simpson's diversity index across productive rearrangements. Entries here come from immuneACCESS through TCRdb and include only in-frame sequences with V and J called. Some clones fail to appear in such tables; in the studies checked, an unresolved V gene covers under half of the shortfall, and the cause of the remainder is unknown. V and J calls and clone size are copied from that table; D and trimming were computed from the DNA. The sample records approximately 270,000 clones, 85% to 90% of which are singletons. 1.9% of the sample is held by the ten biggest clonotypes.

Enrolling through a virtual design, the prospective study's participants ranged in age from roughly 18 to 90 years and lived across roughly 24 United States geographic areas. In the prospective study, participants were assigned to cohorts based on the clinical history participants reported in a screening survey and a study questionnaire. For ImmuneRACE Cohort 3, a participant was defined as recovered based on two consecutive negative NP/OP PCR tests, clearance by a healthcare professional, or resolution of symptoms. Mobile phlebotomists in the prospective study collected whole blood, serum and a nasopharyngeal or oropharyngeal swab from every participant. Prospective study participants could optionally give additional blood draws and questionnaires over a 2-month period. Prospective study blood samples were shipped either frozen or at room temperature before DNA extraction. The data were obtained in a study of blood T cell repertoires in COVID-19 (dated by TCRdb to between 2020 and 2021). Some background on the complete study: Samples from collaborators originated in the United States, Italy and Spain and spanned both the acute and convalescent phases of COVID-19. Nearly every sample came with metadata listing a de-identified subject ID, COVID-19 status, age in years and sex. The material from the prospective study consisted of cDNA or gDNA derived from T cells, B-cell-depleted T cells, or PBMCs. Where HLA class I and class II types were available, the types were taken from metadata supplied by the sample provider, not from assay-based typing. The repertoires were released in a freely available public database meant as a resource for research on the immune response to SARS-CoV-2. The samples were drawn from two sources: the first 160 participants of the ongoing ImmuneRACE study, and 1,254 subjects contributed by 6 global collaborators. Subjects who had been exposed to COVID-19, were actively infected with it, or had recovered from it provided the deeply sampled blood TCRbeta repertoires that made up the dataset. Findings and caveats that apply to the study as a whole: Clinical and demographic metadata were provided uncurated, with the amount varying by source and participant.

Measured from the cysteine to the phenylalanine, the CDR3 is 15 residues long. CDR3 DNA only is kept here, 45 bases in frame from base 1. Looking up the germline V gene yields CDR1 WSHSY and CDR2 SAAADI. Between the V and J ends, shortened by 6 bases and 0 bases respectively, the junction contains 12 bases. This receptor was taken from a woman aged 60-75 years who had recovered from COVID-19. This receptor chain uses TRBV10-2 and TRBJ1-3, with the D gene call left open. The source material was PBMCs or T cells enriched from blood (not recorded which). The sequenced DNA: TGCGCCAGCAGAGGAGGACCGAGCTCTGGAAACACCATATATTTT. Its translation is CASRGGPSSGNTIYF.